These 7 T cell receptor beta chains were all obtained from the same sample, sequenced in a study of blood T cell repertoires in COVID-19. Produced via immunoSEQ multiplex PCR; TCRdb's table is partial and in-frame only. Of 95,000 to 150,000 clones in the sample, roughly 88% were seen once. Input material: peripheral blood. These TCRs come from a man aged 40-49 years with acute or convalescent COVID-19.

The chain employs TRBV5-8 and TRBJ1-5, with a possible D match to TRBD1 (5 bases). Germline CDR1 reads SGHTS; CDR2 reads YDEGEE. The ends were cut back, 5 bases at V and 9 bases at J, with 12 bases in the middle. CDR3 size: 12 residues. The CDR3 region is CASSWDFGPQHF. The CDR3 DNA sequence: TGTGCCAGCAGTTGGGACTTTGGGCCCCAGCATTTT.

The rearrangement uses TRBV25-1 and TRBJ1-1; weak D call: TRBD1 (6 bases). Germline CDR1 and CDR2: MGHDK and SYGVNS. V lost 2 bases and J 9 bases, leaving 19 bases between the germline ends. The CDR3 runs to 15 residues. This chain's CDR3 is CASSELPRGRVKAFF. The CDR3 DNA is TGTGCCAGCAGTGAACTTCCCAGGGGCAGAGTCAAAGCTTTCTTT.

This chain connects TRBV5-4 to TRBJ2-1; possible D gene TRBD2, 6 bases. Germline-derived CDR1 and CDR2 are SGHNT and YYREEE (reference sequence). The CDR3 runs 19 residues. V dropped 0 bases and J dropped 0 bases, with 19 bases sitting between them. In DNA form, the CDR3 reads TGTGCCAGCAGCTTGGCCAGATTAGCGGTACCTAGCTCCTACAATGAGCAGTTCTTC. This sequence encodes CASSLARLAVPSSYNEQFF.

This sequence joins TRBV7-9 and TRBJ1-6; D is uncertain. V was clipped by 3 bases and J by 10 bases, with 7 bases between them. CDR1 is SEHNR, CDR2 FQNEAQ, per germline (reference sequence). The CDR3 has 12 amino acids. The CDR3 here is CASSLFYSPLHF. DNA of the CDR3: TGTGCCAGCAGCTTGTTCTACTCACCCCTCCACTTT.

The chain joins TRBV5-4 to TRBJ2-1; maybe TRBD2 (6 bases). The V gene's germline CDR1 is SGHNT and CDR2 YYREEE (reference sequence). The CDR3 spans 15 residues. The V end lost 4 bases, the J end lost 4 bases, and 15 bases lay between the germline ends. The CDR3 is CASSPPGTQYNEQFF. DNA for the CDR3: TGTGCCAGCAGCCCACCCGGGACTCAGTACAATGAGCAGTTCTTC.

The CDR3 here is CASSLTGGGNTIYF. In DNA form, the CDR3 reads TGCGCCAGCAGCTTGACAGGGGGAGGAAACACCATATATTTT. The chain recombines TRBV5-1 with TRBJ1-3, with 8 bases matching TRBD1. The CDR3 is made up of 14 amino acids. Germline V gene lookup returns CDR1 SGHRS and CDR2 YFSETQ. The junction had 1 base not matched to a gene; V was cut back by 1 base and J by 4 bases.

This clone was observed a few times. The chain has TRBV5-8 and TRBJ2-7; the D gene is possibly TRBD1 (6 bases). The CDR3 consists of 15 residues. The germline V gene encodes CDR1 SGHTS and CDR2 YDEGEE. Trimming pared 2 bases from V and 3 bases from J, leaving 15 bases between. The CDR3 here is CASSFLLGAHYEQYF. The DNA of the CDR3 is TGTGCCAGCAGCTTCCTGTTGGGGGCCCACTACGAGCAGTACTTC.